This entry features one T cell receptor (beta chain) sequence. The antigen is unknown. This sample was taken from a study of T cells in localized non-small cell lung cancer. Study-level points and caveats: Of the tissues analyzed, uninvolved adjacent lung showed maximal T cell clonality, greater than tumor.

Libraries were prepared by immunoSEQ multiplex PCR; TCRdb keeps only in-frame clonotypes and omits some of them. The sample yields about 79,000 clones, approximately 90% seen once. Germline V CDR1 and CDR2: WNHNN, SYGVQD (reference sequence). The CDR3 has 14 residues. Trimming cost V 4 bases and J 6 bases; bases outside gene matches: 3. This chain connects TRBV10-1 to TRBJ2-3; 11 nucleotides align to TRBD2. This sequence was found in a woman aged 35-75 years with stage I squamous cell lung carcinoma. Sequencing was performed on peripheral blood, taken before any cancer treatment. The chain's CDR3 is CASSVASGGDTQYF. DNA of the CDR3: TGCGCCAGCAGTGTGGCTAGCGGGGGGGATACGCAGTATTTT.